The 9 T cell receptor beta chains below come from one sample, sequenced in a study of shared clonotypes between healthy human individuals. The method was immunoSEQ multiplex PCR; TCRdb's version includes in-frame clones alone and lacks a portion of them. The sample shows a few million clones, around 90% of them seen only once. The sample taken for sequencing was naive CD4+ T cells from PBMCs. Subset described: CD45RA+ positively selected. These receptors came from a man between 18 and 29 years old in good health. Some clones in this sample may be carry-over from other donors' samples.

This sequence joins TRBV10-3 and TRBJ1-4; D unclear. With 0 bases removed from V and 7 bases from J, the gap between germline ends came to 18 bases. This CDR3 comprises 17 residues. From germline, CDR1 is ENHRY and CDR2 SYGVKD. The CDR3 bases are TGTGCCATCAGTGAGTCGGAAGAAGGAAGCGGATCTGAAAAACTGTTTTTT. This translates into CAISESEEGSGSEKLFF.

As regards this clone: Other DNA sequences in this specimen translate into the identical CDR3. This rearrangement joins TRBV18 to TRBJ1-1; perhaps TRBD1 as D (6 bases). Germline loops: CDR1 KGHSH, CDR2 LQKENI. V shed 6 bases and J shed 2 bases, with 13 bases lying between them. There are 14 residues in the CDR3. The DNA for the CDR3 is TGTGCCAGCTCGCTACAGGGTCTCAACACTGAAGCTTTCTTT. It translates to CASSLQGLNTEAFF.

CDR3 in DNA: TGCGCCAGCAGCGACCCCCAAGAGACCCAGTACTTC. Amino acid sequence: CASSDPQETQYF. The chain uses TRBV5-1 and TRBJ2-5, with no clear D. CDR1 and CDR2 from the germline V gene are SGHRS and YFSETQ. This CDR3 spans 12 amino acids. V lost 4 bases to trimming and J lost 1 base, with 5 bases between them.

This chain joins TRBV19 and TRBJ1-1; D call uncertain. Trimming took off 5 bases at V and 4 bases at J, with 17 bases between the two ends. This CDR3 region has 15 residues. Germline CDR1 reads LNHDA; CDR2 reads SQIVND (reference sequence). The CDR3 sequence: CASSPPPGPGTEAFF. DNA of the CDR3: TGTGCCAGTAGTCCGCCGCCCGGGCCGGGCACTGAAGCTTTCTTT.

This chain joins TRBV5-1 and TRBJ2-5, with 8 bases lining up with TRBD2. This CDR3 region has 13 residues. V lost 4 bases, J lost 5 bases, and 4 bases stayed unmatched. The germline V gene encodes CDR1 SGHRS and CDR2 YFSETQ. The CDR3 sequence is CASSSGSMETQYF. The DNA for the CDR3 is TGCGCCAGCAGCAGCGGGAGTATGGAGACCCAGTACTTC.

This clone is a singleton in its sample. The J gene is TRBJ2-1, the V gene TRBV28; D possibly matches TRBD1 or TRBD2 (6 bases each). The CDR3 extends over 17 amino acids. The V end lost 1 base, the J end lost 7 bases, and 20 bases lay between the germline ends. CDR1 MDHEN and CDR2 SYDVKM come from the germline V gene. The CDR3 is CASSLYGGQMGFNEQFF. CDR3 nucleotide sequence: TGTGCCAGCAGTTTATATGGGGGGCAGATGGGGTTTAATGAGCAGTTCTTC.

The chain employs TRBV27 and TRBJ1-2; 7 bases fit TRBD1. CDR1 is MNHEY and CDR2 is SMNVEV in the germline V gene (reference sequence). V lost 5 bases, J lost 8 bases, and 17 bases stayed unmatched. The CDR3 contains 16 residues. CDR3 loop: CASSNRQGSVSRGYTF. CDR3 DNA sequence: TGTGCCAGCAGTAACCGACAGGGATCGGTCTCGAGGGGCTACACCTTC.

This clone has just one count. Within the sample, other DNA sequences also encode this same CDR3. CDR3 residues: CASSLGGYTGELFF. The DNA for the CDR3 is TGTGCCAGCAGTTTAGGGGGTTACACCGGGGAGCTGTTTTTT. J is TRBJ2-2 and V is TRBV28; D may be TRBD1 or TRBD2 (5 bases each). Germline V gene lookup returns CDR1 MDHEN and CDR2 SYDVKM. The CDR3 contains 14 residues. V dropped 2 bases and J dropped 3 bases, with 7 bases sitting between them.

The J gene is TRBJ1-3, the V gene TRBV30, with a tentative D call TRBD1 (6 bases). The CDR3 is made up of 14 amino acids. Trimming left V 3 bases short and J 0 bases short, with 9 bases between. CDR1 is GTSNPN, CDR2 SVGIG, per germline (reference sequence). The CDR3 protein is CAWSQGNSGNTIYF. CDR3 coding DNA: TGTGCCTGGAGCCAGGGGAACTCTGGAAACACCATATATTTT.